Listed here are 17 T cell receptor beta chains from one sample, sequenced in a study of T cell responses to AZD1222 COVID-19 vaccine. Assay used: immunoSEQ multiplex PCR; TCRdb lists only in-frame clones, some missing. Of about 150,000 clones listed, about 95% are singletons. The sequencing used peripheral blood, collected on day 0 of AZD1222 vaccination. These receptors were collected from an adult in good health.

The rearrangement joins TRBV6-4 to TRBJ2-1, with 9 nucleotides matching TRBD2. Germline CDR1 MRHNA, CDR2 SNTAGT. The CDR3 totals 20 residues. The J segment lost 0 bases and the V segment lost 6 bases, leaving 18 bases of the junction unmatched. In nucleotides, the CDR3 is TGTGCCAGCAGCCCCCGGGGTAGCGGGAGTTTCGTAATCTCCTACAATGAGCAGTTCTTC. Its protein is CASSPRGSGSFVISYNEQFF.

The rearrangement joins TRBV5-1 to TRBJ1-4, with a possible D match to TRBD1 (6 bases). This CDR3 spans 16 amino acids. Trimming cost V 4 bases and J 4 bases, with 17 bases left between them. Germline CDR1 reads SGHRS; CDR2 reads YFSETQ. CDR3 residues: CASSPEPGQRNEKLFF. The CDR3, as DNA: TGCGCCAGCAGCCCGGAGCCGGGACAACGTAATGAAAAACTGTTTTTT.

The chain joins TRBV7-3 to TRBJ2-1; 10 bases are shared with TRBD2. The germline CDR1 and CDR2 sequences are SGHTA and FQGTGA. With 2 bases clipped from V and 6 bases from J, the junction kept 4 bases outside the gene matches. This CDR3 comprises 15 residues. The chain's CDR3 is CASSLGSGRVNEQFF. The CDR3 DNA sequence: TGTGCCAGCAGCTTAGGAAGCGGGAGGGTCAATGAGCAGTTCTTC. The variable domain in full, completed from reference TRBV7-3 and TRBJ2-1, reads GAGVSQTPSNKVTEKGKYVELRCDPISGHTALYWYRQSLGQGPEFLIYFQGTGAADDSGLPNDRFFAVRPEGSVSTLKIQRTERGDSAVYLCASSLGSGRVNEQFFGPGTRLTVL.

The chain links TRBV28 to TRBJ2-5, with 11 bases matching TRBD1. This CDR3 has 15 residues. V lost 5 bases, J lost 4 bases, and 6 bases stayed unmatched. Germline V gives CDR1 MDHEN, CDR2 SYDVKM. The CDR3 protein is CASSLIGTGGETQYF. The CDR3 nucleotides read TGTGCCAGCAGTCTGATCGGGACAGGGGGAGAGACCCAGTACTTC. The full variable domain, completed using reference TRBV28 and TRBJ2-5, is DVKVTQSSRYLVKRTGEKVFLECVQDMDHENMFWYRQDPGLGLRLIYFSYDVKMKEKGDIPEGYSVSREKKERFSLILESASTNQTSMYLCASSLIGTGGETQYFGPGTRLLVL.

The J gene is TRBJ2-3, the V gene TRBV3-1 (or the pseudogene TRBV3-2); 7 bases match TRBD1. The CDR3 is 17 residues long. V was pared by 0 bases and J by 4 bases, with 10 bases of the junction left unmatched. Germline lookup yields CDR1 LGHDT and CDR2 YNNKEL (reference sequence). CDR3 bases: TGTGCCAGCAGCCAAGAACGGGACAGCATTATGGCAGATACGCAGTATTTT. Its translation: CASSQERDSIMADTQYF.

The V and J genes are TRBV7-9 and TRBJ1-1; D gene uncertain. V was trimmed by 7 bases and J by 3 bases, leaving 12 bases between them. CDR1 SEHNR and CDR2 FQNEAQ come from the germline V gene (reference sequence). The CDR3 extends over 13 amino acids. DNA of the CDR3: TGTGCCAGCAACCTGGGTATGCACACTGAAGCTTTCTTT. Protein sequence: CASNLGMHTEAFF.

The J gene is TRBJ2-5, the V gene TRBV2; 12 bases line up with TRBD2. V lost 5 bases, J lost 7 bases, and 11 bases stayed unmatched. This CDR3 comprises 16 residues. Germline-derived CDR1 and CDR2 are SNHLY and FYNNEI. CDR3 region: CASSINPSGGAGTQYF. The CDR3 DNA follows: TGTGCCAGCAGTATTAACCCTAGCGGGGGGGCCGGGACCCAGTACTTC.

The chain links TRBV5-5 to TRBJ2-3; no firm D call. Trimming took 2 bases from V and 0 from J, leaving 13 bases between them. The CDR3 sequence is 16 residues long. Looked up from germline, CDR1 is SGHKS and CDR2 is YYEKEE (reference sequence). As DNA, the CDR3 is TGTGCCAGCAGCTTCCTGTCAGGCGCTAGCACAGATACGCAGTATTTT. Encoded protein: CASSFLSGASTDTQYF.

The chain carries TRBV7-8 and TRBJ2-7; maybe TRBD2 (5 bases). This CDR3 region has 13 residues. Germline lookup yields CDR1 SGHVS and CDR2 FQNEAQ. Trimming left V 5 bases short and J 2 bases short, with 10 bases between. The CDR3 DNA sequence: TGTGCCAGCAGCCTGGACTTGGCCTACGAGCAGTACGTC. Translation: CASSLDLAYEQYV.

This clone has only a few counts. This chain links TRBV15 with TRBJ1-5, with unresolved D. CDR1 is LNHNV, CDR2 YYDKDF, per germline (reference sequence). The ends were cut back, 5 bases at V and 3 bases at J, with 5 bases in the middle. The CDR3 covers 12 residues. CDR3 sequence reads: CATSPNNQPQHF. Written as DNA, the CDR3 is TGTGCCACCAGCCCAAACAATCAGCCCCAGCATTTT.

The chain links TRBV19 to TRBJ2-1; no clear D gene. The germline CDR1 and CDR2 sequences are LNHDA and SQIVND (reference sequence). The CDR3 loop spans 12 amino acids. The V and J ends lost 4 bases and 8 bases respectively, with 9 bases between them. The CDR3 spells CASSNREDEQFF. In DNA form, the CDR3 reads TGTGCCAGTAGTAACCGTGAAGATGAGCAGTTCTTC.

This chain uses TRBV11-2 with TRBJ1-2; D perhaps matches TRBD1 (6 bases). V was shortened by 3 bases and J by 10 bases, with 18 bases between the two germline ends. CDR1 is SGHAT, CDR2 FQNNGV, per germline. There are 14 residues in the CDR3. CDR3 sequence (DNA): TGTGCCAGCAGCTTCAATGAACAGGGATATATCTACACCTTC. As protein: CASSFNEQGYIYTF.

The chain joins TRBV18 to TRBJ1-2; D not certain. Per the germline V gene, CDR1 is KGHSH and CDR2 is LQKENI. V was trimmed by 3 bases and J by 8 bases, leaving 7 bases between them. The CDR3 totals 11 residues. DNA of the CDR3: TGTGCCAGCTCACCTGGGGAGGGCTACACCTTC. Amino acids: CASSPGEGYTF. The full variable domain, its missing parts supplied by reference TRBV18 and TRBJ1-2, is NAGVMQNPRHLVRRRGQEARLRCSPMKGHSHVYWYRQLPEEGLKFMVYLQKENIIDESGMPKERFSAEFPKEGPSILRIQQVVRGDSAAYFCASSPGEGYTFGSGTRLTVV.

The J gene is TRBJ2-1, the V gene TRBV4-1, with 8 bases aligning to TRBD2. This CDR3 is built from 16 residues. CDR1 and CDR2 from the germline V gene are MGHRA and YSYEKL. Trimming at V came to 3 bases and at J to 5 bases, leaving 9 bases not matched to a gene. This CDR3 reads CASSQGVAAGDNEQFF. For the CDR3, the DNA is TGCGCCAGCAGCCAGGGCGTTGCAGCGGGAGACAATGAGCAGTTCTTC.

In this sample, this clone turned up a few times. The rearrangement uses TRBV15 and TRBJ2-3; D is perhaps TRBD2 (5 bases). CDR1 and CDR2 from the germline V gene are LNHNV and YYDKDF (reference sequence). V was shortened by 1 base and J by 2 bases, with 16 bases between the two germline ends. The CDR3 consists of 17 residues. The CDR3 sequence: CATSRALALAHTDTQYF. The CDR3 DNA reads as TGTGCCACCAGCAGAGCTTTAGCGTTGGCCCACACAGATACGCAGTATTTT.

This chain's CDR3 is CASSLSTSGAFTDTQYF. For the CDR3, the DNA is TGTGCCAGCTCACTTAGTACTAGCGGGGCCTTCACAGATACGCAGTATTTT. The chain joins TRBV18 to TRBJ2-3; 10 bases line up with TRBD2. The germline CDR1 and CDR2 sequences are KGHSH and LQKENI. CDR3 length equals 17 residues. After removal of 4 bases from V and 2 bases from J, the junction contained 9 bases not matched to a gene.

V is TRBV2 and J is TRBJ2-2; the D gene is possibly TRBD1 (5 bases). Trimming took off 5 bases at V and 1 base at J, with 11 bases between the two ends. CDR1 and CDR2 from the germline V gene are SNHLY and FYNNEI. The CDR3 covers 15 residues. The CDR3 DNA follows: TGTGCCAGCAGTCCCGACAGCCTGAACACCGGGGAGCTGTTTTTT. This gives the protein CASSPDSLNTGELFF.